The T cell receptor (beta chain) described here comes from a study of monozygotic twins with inflammatory bowel disease. Germline CDR1 and CDR2: SGHRS and YFSETQ. The CDR3 extends over 16 amino acids. Collection yielded roughly 2.5 ml of blood per donor. Concerning this clonotype itself: The antigen is not known.

From the 5' RACE reads, TCRdb lists one entry per CDR3 protein and no DNA. Its clone listing holds some 330,000 distinct CDR3 sequences. Whole-study findings and limits: TCRbeta diversity (inverse Simpson) was lower in IBD patients than in healthy co-twins. Especially with disease activity, IBD patients had fewer clonotypes in common with others than healthy twins did.

This chain links TRBV5-1 with TRBJ2-5; the D call of TRBD2 rests on TCRdb alone, since no DNA is present to check it. This receptor was taken from a human donor with ulcerative colitis or Crohn's disease, or a healthy co-twin of an affected twin (not recorded which). Source material: blood. The CDR3 sequence is CASSLPGQAFQETQYF.